Below, one T cell receptor beta chain is given with its context. Original data processing: By means of reference gene primer amplification, nucleated cell counts were estimated. Assay used: immunoSEQ multiplex PCR; TCRdb lists only in-frame clones, some missing. Clone size and the V and J calls come from that table; the DNA yielded D and trimming. The repertoire holds about 53,000 clones, with 89% as singletons. This sample was included in a study of blood T cell repertoires in COVID-19. Study-wide background: Sample material is recorded as cDNA or gDNA derived from T cells, B-cell-depleted T cells, or PBMCs.

Germline-derived CDR1 and CDR2 are MNHEY and SVGEGT. CDR3 size: 16 residues. Trimming took 5 bases from V and 7 from J; bases not matched to a gene: 12. Sequenced input: peripheral blood. The chain links TRBV6-2 or TRBV6-3 to TRBJ2-5; 11 bases agree with TRBD2. The TCR sequence derives from a man in his fifties or sixties with active COVID-19. Here the CDR3 reads CASSRNVAGGIGTQYF. CDR3 sequence (DNA): TGTGCCAGCAGTCGGAACGTAGCGGGAGGGATCGGGACCCAGTACTTC.